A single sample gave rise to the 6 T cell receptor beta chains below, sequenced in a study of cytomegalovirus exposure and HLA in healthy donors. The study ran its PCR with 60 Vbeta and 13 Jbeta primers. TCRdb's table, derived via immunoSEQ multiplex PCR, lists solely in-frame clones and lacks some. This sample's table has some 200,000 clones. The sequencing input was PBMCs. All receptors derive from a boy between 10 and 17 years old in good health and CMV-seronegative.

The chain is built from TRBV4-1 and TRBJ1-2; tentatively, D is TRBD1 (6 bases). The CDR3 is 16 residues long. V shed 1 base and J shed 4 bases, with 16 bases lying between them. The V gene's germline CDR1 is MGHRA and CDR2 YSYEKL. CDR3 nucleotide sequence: TGCGCCAGCAGCCAAGTTGCTACAGGGCAGGGCTATGGCTACACCTTC. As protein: CASSQVATGQGYGYTF.

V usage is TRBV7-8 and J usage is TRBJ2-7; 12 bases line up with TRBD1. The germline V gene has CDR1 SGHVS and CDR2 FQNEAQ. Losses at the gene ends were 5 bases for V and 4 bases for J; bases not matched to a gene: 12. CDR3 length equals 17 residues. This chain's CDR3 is CASSPRGRDRGRYEQYF. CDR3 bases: TGTGCCAGCAGCCCTAGGGGGAGGGACAGGGGGCGGTACGAGCAGTACTTC.

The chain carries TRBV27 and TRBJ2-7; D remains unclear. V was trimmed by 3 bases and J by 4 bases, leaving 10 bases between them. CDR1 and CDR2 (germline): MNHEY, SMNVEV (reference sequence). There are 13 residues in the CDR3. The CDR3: CASSLSREYEQYF. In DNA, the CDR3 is TGTGCCAGCAGTTTGTCCCGAGAATACGAGCAGTACTTC.

The CDR3 loop is CASRGDWPAKNIQYF. The CDR3 coding sequence is TGTGCCAGCAGGGGGGACTGGCCCGCCAAAAACATTCAGTACTTC. V is TRBV27 and J is TRBJ2-4; D possibly corresponds to TRBD2 (6 bases). Between the trimmed V and J ends, which lost 6 bases and 1 base, there was a span of 13 bases. This CDR3 is 15 amino acids long. The germline gives CDR1 MNHEY, CDR2 SMNVEV (reference sequence).

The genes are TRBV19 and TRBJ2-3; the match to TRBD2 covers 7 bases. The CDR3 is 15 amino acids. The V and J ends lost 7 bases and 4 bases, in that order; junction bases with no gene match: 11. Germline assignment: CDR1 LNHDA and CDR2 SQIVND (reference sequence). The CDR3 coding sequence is TGTGCCAGTAATTCCCGAGCGGGGTTCCCAGATACGCAGTATTTT. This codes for CASNSRAGFPDTQYF.

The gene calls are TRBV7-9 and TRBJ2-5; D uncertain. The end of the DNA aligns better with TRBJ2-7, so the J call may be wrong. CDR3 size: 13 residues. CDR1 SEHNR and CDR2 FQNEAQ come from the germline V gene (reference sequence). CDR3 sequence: CASSLTVTYEQYF. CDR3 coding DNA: TGTGCCAGCAGCTTAACAGTTACCTACGAGCAGTACTTC.